These 11 T cell receptor beta chains were sequenced from one sample in a study of blood T cell repertoires in COVID-19. Some clones are missing from TCRdb's copy, which holds only in-frame ones; the method was immunoSEQ multiplex PCR. The sample shows hundreds of thousands of clones, about 89% of them seen only once. Material: PBMCs or T cells enriched from blood (not recorded which). These receptors were taken from a man aged 40-49 years who had recovered from COVID-19.

The gene calls are TRBV2 and TRBJ1-5; tentatively, D is TRBD1 (5 bases). Per the germline V gene, CDR1 is SNHLY and CDR2 is FYNNEI. Trimming removed 7 bases at V and 6 bases at J, with 13 bases between. The CDR3 is 13 amino acids. DNA for the CDR3: TGTGCCAGCAACTGGGGGGGTAGTCAGCCCCAGCATTTT. It codes for CASNWGGSQPQHF. The complete variable domain, with remaining parts taken from reference TRBV2 and TRBJ1-5, reads EPEVTQTPSHQVTQMGQEVILRCVPISNHLYFYWYRQILGQKVEFLVSFYNNEISEKSEIFDDQFSVERPDGSNFTLKIRSTKLEDSAMYFCASNWGGSQPQHFGDGTRLSIL.

J is TRBJ1-4 and V is TRBV6-1, with 9 bases lining up with TRBD1. The CDR3 consists of 14 residues. V lost 1 base to trimming and J lost 7 bases; unmatched junction nucleotides: 1. Germline V gives CDR1 MNHNS, CDR2 SASEGT. CDR3 nucleotides: TGTGCCAGCAGTGAAGGGACAGGGGTTGAAAAACTGTTTTTT. Its protein is CASSEGTGVEKLFF.

The V call is TRBV19, the J call TRBJ2-1, with 8 bases fitting TRBD1. CDR3 length: 15 residues. Germline V lookup: CDR1 LNHDA, CDR2 SQIVND (reference sequence). The trim removed 7 bases at V and 4 bases at J, leaving 9 bases unmatched. Here the CDR3 reads CASTSGQDPYNEQFF. CDR3 bases: TGTGCCAGTACCTCGGGACAGGACCCATACAATGAGCAGTTCTTC.

The J gene is TRBJ1-2, the V gene TRBV5-1, with 8 bases identical to TRBD1. V trimming: 4 bases; J trimming: 7 bases; junction bases outside the gene matches: 6. CDR1 and CDR2 from the germline V gene are SGHRS and YFSETQ. The CDR3 loop spans 13 amino acids. The CDR3 sequence: CASSPGQGRGYTF. Written as DNA, the CDR3 is TGCGCCAGCAGCCCCGGACAGGGTCGTGGCTACACCTTC.

This sequence joins TRBV25-1 and TRBJ2-1; 13 nucleotides agree with TRBD2. Germline trimming cut 6 bases from V and 4 bases from J; bases unmatched to any gene: 9. The germline V gene encodes CDR1 MGHDK and CDR2 SYGVNS. This CDR3 is 17 amino acids long. CDR3 loop: CASSPGLAGDRYNEQFF. In nucleotides, the CDR3 is TGTGCCAGCAGCCCCGGACTAGCGGGAGATCGTTACAATGAGCAGTTCTTC.

A remark on this clone: The junction differs from germline at one of its ends, possibly a read error. The V call is TRBV7-7, the J call TRBJ2-1, with 7 bases lining up with TRBD1. The CDR3 is made up of 15 amino acids. CDR1 is SSHAT and CDR2 is FNYEAQ in the germline V gene (reference sequence). The CDR3 DNA sequence: TGTGCTAGCAGCTTAAGACAGGGAGACTACAATGAGCAGTTCTTC. It specifies CASSLRQGDYNEQFF.

The CDR3 spells CASSLAPKRDRGLNYGYTF. The CDR3 region has the DNA TGCGCCAGCAGCTTGGCACCTAAACGGGACAGGGGGCTTAACTATGGCTACACCTTC. The rearrangement links TRBV5-1 to TRBJ1-2; 12 bases match TRBD1. The germline V gene encodes CDR1 SGHRS and CDR2 YFSETQ. CDR3 length equals 19 residues. The junction had 10 bases not matched to a gene; V was cut back by 0 bases and J by 1 base.

The chain combines TRBV6-5 with TRBJ2-1, with 9 bases fitting TRBD2. V was pared by 8 bases and J by 10 bases, with 12 bases of the junction left unmatched. Germline lookup yields CDR1 MNHEY and CDR2 SVGAGI. The CDR3 is 14 residues long. The CDR3 region has the DNA TGTGCCAGCGGCCGTGGGACTAGCATCGGCGAGCAGTTCTTC. Translating it yields CASGRGTSIGEQFF.

The sample holds one count of this clone. The rearrangement links TRBV5-4 to TRBJ2-3; 13 bases match TRBD2. V trimming: 4 bases; J trimming: 3 bases; junction bases outside the gene matches: 5. This CDR3 has 16 amino acids. Germline V gene data show CDR1 as SGHNT and CDR2 as YYREEE (reference sequence). In DNA, the CDR3 is TGTGCCAGCAGCCCTGGACTAGCGGGAGCAACAGATACGCAGTATTTT. Its protein is CASSPGLAGATDTQYF.

This chain uses TRBV27 with TRBJ2-6, with TRBD1 matching 8 bases. Germline V gene data show CDR1 as MNHEY and CDR2 as SMNVEV (reference sequence). The CDR3 length is 20 residues. Trimming removed 1 base from V and 1 base from J; junction bases left unmatched: 12. The CDR3 sequence is CASSLFRQGAPLSGANVLTF. The CDR3 DNA reads TGTGCCAGCAGTTTATTTCGGCAGGGGGCACCCCTTTCTGGGGCCAACGTCCTGACTTTC.

The rearrangement joins TRBV19 to TRBJ1-5, with D maybe TRBD1 (5 bases). V was shortened by 3 bases and J by 6 bases, with 15 bases between the two germline ends. The CDR3 runs 15 residues. Germline V lookup: CDR1 LNHDA, CDR2 SQIVND (reference sequence). The DNA of the CDR3 is TGTGCCAGTAGTATCGGTCAGGGCTGGGGTCAGCCCCAGCATTTT. As protein: CASSIGQGWGQPQHF.